Included here is one T cell receptor (beta chain) sequence, with context. No cognate antigen has been identified for it. No much larger clone is present one base from it, and per-base qualities are unavailable. The library came from PCR. The sequencing machine was a HiSeq X Ten. In-frame beta chains were kept once TCRdb had trimmed the public reads at Q25 with fastp and called clones with MiXCR. Rows are unified per CDR3 protein, each entry keeping the most common DNA and genes. The sample contains over 10,000 distinct CDR3 sequences, 56% of them found a single time. The top ten clonotypes cover 35% to 40% of the sample. The germline V and J ends show losses of 4 bases and 0 bases respectively, and no gene match explains 7 bases of the junction. Including cysteine and phenylalanine, the CDR3 has 16 amino acids. Just the 48-base CDR3 DNA is kept, in frame starting at base 1. Taken from the germline V gene, the CDR1 and CDR2 loops are MNHGY and SAAAGT.

This entry comes from a study of CD4 and CD8 cells across lung adenocarcinoma regions (dated by TCRdb to between 2017 and 2018). For context, the study as a whole: The study examined intratumor heterogeneity of the T cell receptor repertoire by comparing tumor centers with tumor margins.

The donors were patients who had localized lung adenocarcinoma, which is a subtype of non-small cell lung cancer. These samples came from the margins of localized lung adenocarcinomas. For TCR repertoire analysis, CD8+ T cells taken from tumor tissue were profiled apart from CD4+ T cells. Sequencing input: CD8+ T cells from the margin of a lung tumor. Explained via the paper, the cell subset or site label denotes: tumor margin region. The sequence joins TRBV6-8 to TRBJ2-7, with 9 central nucleotides matching TRBD1. The TCR was taken from a female donor with lung adenocarcinoma. The CD4 and CD8 labels of this study may be unreliable. Here the CDR3 is given as CASSSGTGPSSYEQYF. DNA sequence: TGTGCCAGCAGTTCCGGGACAGGGCCAAGCTCCTACGAGCAGTACTTC.